These 10 T cell receptor beta chains were sequenced from one sample in a study of vaccination effects on CD4 cells after COVID-19. Antigen-specific CD4+ T cells were expanded with viral peptide pools in the ViraFEST assay before sequencing. Isolation of CD4+ T cells took place after 10 days of culture. Each participant received a vaccine that was either BNT162b2 or mRNA-1273, given as two doses. Their antigens remain unidentified. TCRdb's copy holds only in-frame clones and misses some; the assay was immunoSEQ multiplex PCR. This sample has 23,000 or so clones, with 81% found just once. The source was CD4+ T cells from PBMCs cultured with SARS-CoV-2 spike peptides, collected after COVID-19 vaccination. The origin of the receptors is a human donor who received a COVID-19 vaccine. Some clones in this sample may be carry-over from other donors' samples.

The chain is built from TRBV5-1 and TRBJ1-2; D unresolved. CDR1 and CDR2 (germline): SGHRS, YFSETQ. The length of the CDR3 is 13 residues. V was pared by 3 bases and J by 1 base, with 7 bases between. The chain's CDR3 is CASSSDVNYGYTF. The CDR3 coding sequence is TGCGCCAGCAGCTCGGACGTTAACTATGGCTACACCTTC.

Worth noting for this clone: The sample carries other DNA sequences with the same CDR3. This chain links TRBV5-1 with TRBJ1-1; no clear D gene. This CDR3 region has 14 residues. V dropped 0 bases and J dropped 2 bases, with 8 bases sitting between them. Looked up from germline, CDR1 is SGHRS and CDR2 is YFSETQ. The CDR3 spells CASSLATGNTEAFF. The CDR3 nucleotides read TGCGCCAGCAGCTTGGCAACGGGCAACACTGAAGCTTTCTTT.

V and J are TRBV11-3 and TRBJ2-5, with D possibly being TRBD1 (7 bases). The germline V gene has CDR1 SGHNT and CDR2 YENEEA. The V end was cut by 5 bases, the J end by 3 bases, with 19 bases between. The length of the CDR3 is 16 residues. The CDR3 loop is CASSNRGGAREETQYF. The CDR3 DNA reads TGTGCCAGCAGCAACAGGGGCGGGGCCAGGGAAGAGACCCAGTACTTC.

V usage is TRBV6-5 and J usage is TRBJ2-3, with 7 bases that match TRBD1. This CDR3 region has 14 residues. Unmatched junction bases numbered 11, after V lost 8 bases and J lost 6 bases. CDR1 MNHEY and CDR2 SVGAGI come from the germline V gene. The CDR3 here is CASRDRVNIDTQYF. The CDR3 coding sequence is TGTGCCAGCCGAGACAGGGTTAATATCGATACGCAGTATTTT.

This chain links TRBV20-1 with TRBJ1-2; D gene ambiguous. The ends were cut back, 3 bases at V and 1 base at J, with 6 bases in the middle. Looked up from germline, CDR1 is DFQATT and CDR2 is SNEGSKA (reference sequence). The CDR3 runs 12 residues. The CDR3 DNA reads as TGCAGTGCTAGTGTCAGTAACTATGGCTACACCTTC. Translation: CSASVSNYGYTF.

V gene TRBV28 combines with J gene TRBJ2-1; no clear D. The CDR3 contains 13 residues. The germline gives CDR1 MDHEN, CDR2 SYDVKM. V was clipped by 2 bases and J by 8 bases, with 10 bases between them. This CDR3 is CASSLLGAHEQFF. The DNA of the CDR3 is TGTGCCAGCAGTTTACTAGGTGCCCATGAGCAGTTCTTC.

This clone was picked up a small number of times. V and J are TRBV5-1 and TRBJ1-5; no clear D gene. This CDR3 region has 14 residues. CDR1 is SGHRS and CDR2 is YFSETQ in the germline V gene. V was clipped by 0 bases and J by 6 bases, with 10 bases between them. CDR3 nucleotides: TGCGCCAGCAGCTTGGAGGGTGGAGGTCAGCCCCAGCATTTT. The encoded protein is CASSLEGGGQPQHF.

This rearrangement joins TRBV6-5 to TRBJ1-5; weak D call: TRBD1 (5 bases). Germline lookup yields CDR1 MNHEY and CDR2 SVGAGI. V shed 6 bases and J shed 2 bases, with 11 bases lying between them. The CDR3 runs 14 residues. CDR3 protein: CASSPETGNQPQHF. CDR3 nucleotides: TGTGCCAGCAGCCCCGAGACAGGCAATCAGCCCCAGCATTTT.

V gene TRBV6-5 combines with J gene TRBJ1-6; D is ambiguous. CDR1 MNHEY and CDR2 SVGAGI come from the germline V gene. The CDR3 is 15 residues long. Trimming took 2 bases from V and 10 from J, leaving 15 bases between them. CDR3 loop: CASSYGPTVGSPLHF. CDR3 coding DNA: TGTGCCAGCAGTTACGGACCCACGGTTGGATCACCCCTCCACTTT.

The chain has TRBV18 and TRBJ1-2; D uncertain. Germline V gives CDR1 KGHSH, CDR2 LQKENI. This CDR3 has 14 residues. The V end lost 3 bases, the J end lost 7 bases, and 15 bases lay between the germline ends. The CDR3 sequence is CASSPRSRDSGYTF. The CDR3 DNA reads as TGTGCCAGCTCACCTCGTTCTAGGGATTCTGGCTACACCTTC.